A selection of T cell receptor beta chains follows, all from one sample in a study of T cells expressing NK-cell markers. One entry per CDR3 protein, without DNA, is what TCRdb gives after re-calling the 5' RACE reads. In total, the table holds about half a million distinct CDR3 sequences. The sample comprised blood T cells: a sorted CD56 or NKG2C T cell subset, CD4+ or CD8+ T cells, or bulk PBMC T cells (not recorded which). The origin of the receptors is a woman in her fifties or sixties in good health. Each CDR3 is given with its conserved first and last residue.

V	J	CDR3
TRBV6-5	TRBJ2-4	CASSYSSGVAKNIQYF
TRBV24-1	TRBJ1-2	CATSPSANYGYTF
TRBV19	TRBJ2-2	CASSILGGTGELFF
TRBV6-2/TRBV6-3	TRBJ2-5	CASSYSSLETQYF
TRBV25-1	TRBJ2-2	CASKVQGTGELFF
TRBV12-3/TRBV12-4	TRBJ2-1	CASSPGLAGPGGNEQFF
TRBV28	TRBJ2-7	CASSLIRGSGEQYF
TRBV7-7	TRBJ2-5	CASSLASGTQETQYF
TRBV10-3	TRBJ2-3	CAIRGTGLTDTQYF
TRBV12-3/TRBV12-4	TRBJ2-2	CASSLGLASGELFF
TRBV5-1	TRBJ1-1	CASSRPGGLGVGTEAFF
TRBV24-1	TRBJ2-3	CATSGAIHTDTQYF
TRBV11-1	TRBJ2-1	CASSLSSGPGGPNEQFF
TRBV15	TRBJ1-1	CATSFGSVNTEAFF
TRBV10-3	TRBJ2-3	CATTPIGGTQYF
TRBV5-4	TRBJ2-1	CATKGTSGRIYNEQFF
TRBV7-9	TRBJ2-1	CASSYSGREQFF
TRBV19	TRBJ1-1	CASSTLMNTEAFF
TRBV10-3	TRBJ2-2	CATQEKNTGELFF
TRBV12-3/TRBV12-4	TRBJ2-1	CASSLGLARGDEQFF
TRBV6-1	TRBJ1-2	CASRGTAPTHGYTF
TRBV5-1	TRBJ2-3	CASSPLTGADTQYF
TRBV20-1	TRBJ2-6	CSARDADRGAPGANVLTF
TRBV27	TRBJ2-3	CASSADSTDTQYF
TRBV10-2	TRBJ2-1	CASRRLAGSDNEQFF
TRBV4-1	TRBJ2-3	CASSQDPNLDSSTFTDTQYF
TRBV20-1	TRBJ2-3	CSAKVSVSTDTQYF
TRBV5-1	TRBJ2-3	CASHPAERSTDTQYF
TRBV12-3/TRBV12-4	TRBJ2-7	CASNVAGGHPYEQYF
TRBV20-1	TRBJ1-5	CSAWTGGSQPQHF
TRBV10-2	TRBJ2-5	CASSERDRETQYF
TRBV6-1	TRBJ2-1	CARVAVGGVPNEQFF
TRBV6-6	TRBJ2-4	CASSFGRGFNIQYF
TRBV27	TRBJ2-1	CASSLATGLAGGSYNEQFF
TRBV6-1	TRBJ1-2	CASSEQGGVDGYTF
TRBV24-1	TRBJ1-1	CATSDLGVFGREGTEAFF
TRBV20-1	TRBJ2-7	CSAADRGHEQYF
TRBV6-5	TRBJ1-1	CASSWSTGGKARIAEAFF
TRBV5-1	TRBJ2-2	CASSAGTGELFF
TRBV5-1	TRBJ2-1	CASSFPSNRTRLSNEQFF
TRBV11-2	TRBJ1-1	CASSFPLQGADTEAFF
TRBV12-3/TRBV12-4	TRBJ2-7	CASSPGTGPFYEQYF
TRBV10-2	TRBJ2-1	CASSELAFYNEQFF
TRBV27	TRBJ2-5	CASSPPTSEETQYF
TRBV5-1	TRBJ2-1	CASSFDRGPQFF
TRBV12-3/TRBV12-4	TRBJ2-2	CASSLGGLVANTGELFF
TRBV5-1	TRBJ1-1	CASSPRPGQGRTEAFF